Listed below are T cell receptor beta chains from one sample, sequenced in a study of OX40 agonist ivuxolimab in advanced cancers. Using immunoSEQ multiplex PCR, the repertoire was profiled, and TCRdb retains in-frame clones only, with some absent. The repertoire includes tens of thousands of clones, roughly 80% of them detected once, and roughly 1.6% sits in the top ten. The sample in question was CD4+ or CD8+ T cells sorted from blood, obtained in a trial of the OX40 agonist ivuxolimab. The receptors shown here come from an adult with an advanced solid tumor such as melanoma, head and neck, liver or kidney cancer. Each CDR3 is given with its conserved first and last residue. A D gene is named only where the DNA matches it firmly. Rows may omit the clone size; those that give it use once, few, many or a size class.

NA	TRBJ1-2	TRBV5-4	NA	CASSDQMTGDYGYTF	TGTGCCAGCAGCGACCAAATGACAGGAGACTATGGCTACACCTTC
NA	TRBJ1-1	TRBV5-4	NA	CASSPLGQPDFMNTEAFF	TGTGCCAGCAGCCCACTAGGACAGCCGGACTTCATGAACACTGAAGCTTTCTTT
TRBD1	TRBJ2-7	TRBV7-2	NA	CASSFDRDLSSYEQYF	TGTGCCAGCAGCTTTGACAGGGACCTTAGCTCCTACGAGCAGTACTTC
NA	TRBJ1-4	TRBV6-5	NA	CASSYFQGATNEKLFF	TGTGCCAGCAGTTATTTTCAGGGTGCAACTAATGAAAAACTGTTTTTT
NA	TRBJ1-1	TRBV5-1	NA	CASSLGEAAEAFF	TGCGCCAGCAGCTTGGGGGAAGCGGCTGAAGCTTTCTTT
NA	TRBJ1-2	TRBV15	NA	CATSRDRFIYGYTF	TGTGCCACCAGCAGAGACAGGTTCATCTATGGCTACACCTTC
NA	TRBJ1-3	TRBV7-2	NA	CASSRGGRNTIYF	TGTGCCAGCAGCAGGGGGGGGCGGAACACCATATATTTT
NA	TRBJ1-2	TRBV6-5	few	CASSYRLGVSYGYTF	TGTGCCAGCTCTTACCGACTCGGGGTTAGCTATGGCTACACCTTC
NA	TRBJ2-2	TRBV10-3	NA	CAISEWSDTPRLSPRLNTGELFF	TGTGCCATCAGTGAGTGGTCCGACACCCCCCGCCTGTCCCCGCGTTTGAACACCGGGGAGCTGTTTTTT
NA	TRBJ2-4	TRBV4-1	once	CASSQEPQAPKNIQYF	TGCGCCAGCAGCCAAGAACCCCAGGCTCCCAAAAACATTCAGTACTTC
NA	TRBJ2-3	TRBV11-2	NA	CASSPRGTFYTDTQYF	TGTGCCAGCAGCCCGCGGGGCACCTTTTACACAGATACGCAGTATTTT
TRBD2	TRBJ2-2	TRBV6-5	NA	CASMVSGGTGELFF	TGTGCCAGCATGGTTAGCGGGGGGACCGGGGAGCTGTTTTTT
NA	TRBJ1-4	TRBV7-9	NA	CASSVARGATNEKLFF	TGTGCCAGCAGCGTCGCTAGGGGAGCAACTAATGAAAAACTGTTTTTT
NA	TRBJ2-7	TRBV10-1	medium-sized	CASSERQDSYEQYF	TGCGCCAGCAGTGAGCGCCAGGACTCCTACGAGCAGTACTTC
NA	TRBJ2-5	TRBV11-2	NA	CASSFGDQETQYF	TGTGCCAGCAGCTTCGGTGATCAAGAGACCCAGTACTTC
NA	TRBJ1-6	TRBV19	once	CASSIDRDSPLHF	TGTGCCAGTAGTATAGATCGTGATTCACCCCTCCACTTT
NA	TRBJ2-1	TRBV7-3	NA	CASSSHTGSSYNEQFF	TGTGCCAGCAGCTCCCATACAGGGAGCTCCTACAATGAGCAGTTCTTC
NA	TRBJ1-1	TRBV18	NA	CASSRGQNTEAFF	TGTGCCAGCTCACGGGGGCAGAACACTGAAGCTTTCTTT
NA	TRBJ1-1	TRBV28	NA	CASKEGNTEAFF	TGTGCCAGCAAAGAAGGAAACACTGAAGCTTTCTTT
NA	TRBJ1-1	TRBV5-1	NA	CASSRLGGSHTEAFF	TGCGCCAGCAGCCGCTTGGGAGGATCTCACACTGAAGCTTTCTTT
TRBD1	TRBJ1-4	TRBV4-2	NA	CASSQAGGGNEKLFF	TGTGCCAGCAGCCAAGCAGGGGGGGGTAATGAAAAACTGTTTTTT
TRBD1	TRBJ1-2	TRBV27	NA	CASSPRQGENYGYTF	TGTGCCAGCAGTCCTCGACAGGGTGAAAACTATGGCTACACCTTC
NA	TRBJ2-1	TRBV19	few	CAGHNEQFF	TGTGCCGGCCACAATGAGCAGTTCTTC
NA	TRBJ2-1	TRBV9	NA	CASTKLGGPVNEQFF	TGTGCCAGCACTAAGCTAGGCGGGCCTGTTAATGAGCAGTTCTTC
NA	TRBJ2-3	TRBV2	NA	CARSDFGGRTDTQYF	TGTGCCAGATCGGACTTTGGCGGACGCACAGATACGCAGTATTTT
NA	TRBJ2-2	TRBV7-9	once	CASSFKGRSNTGELFF	TGTGCCAGCAGCTTTAAAGGGAGGTCGAACACCGGGGAGCTGTTTTTT
TRBD1	TRBJ2-3	TRBV10-3	NA	CAIGQGAADTQYF	TGTGCCATCGGACAGGGGGCCGCAGATACGCAGTATTTT
TRBD1	TRBJ1-4	TRBV28	few	CASRRDRALGKLFF	TGTGCCAGCAGGAGGGACAGGGCACTGGGAAAACTGTTTTTT
NA	TRBJ2-3	TRBV30	NA	CAWSVGSGTDTQYF	TGTGCCTGGAGTGTAGGTAGCGGCACAGATACGCAGTATTTT
TRBD1	TRBJ1-4	TRBV19	NA	CASSQGAEANEKLFF	TGTGCCAGTAGTCAGGGGGCGGAAGCTAATGAAAAACTGTTTTTT
NA	TRBJ2-3	TRBV10-1	NA	CASSGRARTDTQYF	TGCGCCAGCAGTGGCCGAGCCCGCACAGATACGCAGTATTTT
TRBD2	TRBJ2-1	TRBV11-2	NA	CASSLASGFSYNEQFF	TGTGCCAGCAGCTTAGCTAGCGGGTTCTCCTACAATGAGCAGTTCTTC
NA	TRBJ2-1	TRBV6-1	NA	CASTRHNEQFF	TGTGCCAGCACCCGTCACAATGAGCAGTTCTTC
NA	TRBJ2-7	TRBV11-3	NA	CASSLGTLHNEQYF	TGTGCCAGCAGCTTGGGGACTCTTCACAACGAGCAGTACTTC
TRBD1	TRBJ2-7	TRBV11-1	NA	CASSLTDRDHEQYF	TGTGCCAGCAGCCTTACAGACAGGGATCACGAGCAGTACTTC
NA	TRBJ1-2	TRBV18	NA	CASSPKQDGYTF	TGTGCCAGCTCACCGAAGCAGGACGGCTACACCTTC
NA	TRBJ1-1	TRBV28	NA	CASSQKISAAEAFF	TGTGCCAGCAGTCAGAAAATAAGTGCGGCTGAAGCTTTCTTT
NA	TRBJ2-1	TRBV4-2	NA	CASSQVVAIDVSSYNEQFF	TGTGCCAGCAGCCAAGTAGTGGCCATCGATGTGAGCTCCTACAATGAGCAGTTCTTC
NA	TRBJ2-7	TRBV5-6	few	CASSRPGGGSLSEQYF	TGTGCCAGCAGCCGACCCGGGGGCGGGAGTTTAAGCGAGCAGTACTTC
TRBD2	TRBJ2-7	TRBV5-1	NA	CASSLAVAGVGEQYF	TGCGCCAGCAGCTTGGCGGTAGCGGGAGTAGGCGAGCAGTACTTC
TRBD2	TRBJ2-7	TRBV5-1	few	CASSLGVAGPYEQYF	TGCGCCAGCAGCTTAGGGGTAGCGGGCCCGTACGAGCAGTACTTC
NA	TRBJ2-2	TRBV5-6	NA	CASTFKAGTNTGELFF	TGTGCCAGCACCTTCAAGGCCGGGACGAACACCGGGGAGCTGTTTTTT
NA	TRBJ2-2	TRBV6-5	few	CASSFSDSPNTGELFF	TGTGCCAGCAGTTTCTCTGACAGTCCGAACACCGGGGAGCTGTTTTTT
TRBD1	TRBJ2-7	TRBV2	NA	CASTRDRGNEQYF	TGTGCCAGCACCCGGGACAGGGGCAACGAGCAGTACTTC